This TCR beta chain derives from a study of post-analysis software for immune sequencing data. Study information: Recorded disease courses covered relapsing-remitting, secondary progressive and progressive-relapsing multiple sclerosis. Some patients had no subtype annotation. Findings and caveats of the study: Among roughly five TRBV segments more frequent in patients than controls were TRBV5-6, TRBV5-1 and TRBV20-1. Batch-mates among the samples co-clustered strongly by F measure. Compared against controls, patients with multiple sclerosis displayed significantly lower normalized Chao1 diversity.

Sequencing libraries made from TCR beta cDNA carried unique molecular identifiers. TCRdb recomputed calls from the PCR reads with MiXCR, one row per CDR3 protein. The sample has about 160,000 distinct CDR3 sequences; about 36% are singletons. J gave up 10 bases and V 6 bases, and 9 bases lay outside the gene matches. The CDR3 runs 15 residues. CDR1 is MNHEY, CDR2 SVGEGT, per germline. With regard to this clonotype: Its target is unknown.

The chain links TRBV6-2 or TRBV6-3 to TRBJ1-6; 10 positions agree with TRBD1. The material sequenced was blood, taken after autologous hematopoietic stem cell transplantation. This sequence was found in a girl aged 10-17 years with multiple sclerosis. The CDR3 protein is CASRDPGQGRSPLHF. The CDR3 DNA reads TGTGCCAGCAGAGACCCGGGACAGGGGCGATCACCCCTCCACTTT.